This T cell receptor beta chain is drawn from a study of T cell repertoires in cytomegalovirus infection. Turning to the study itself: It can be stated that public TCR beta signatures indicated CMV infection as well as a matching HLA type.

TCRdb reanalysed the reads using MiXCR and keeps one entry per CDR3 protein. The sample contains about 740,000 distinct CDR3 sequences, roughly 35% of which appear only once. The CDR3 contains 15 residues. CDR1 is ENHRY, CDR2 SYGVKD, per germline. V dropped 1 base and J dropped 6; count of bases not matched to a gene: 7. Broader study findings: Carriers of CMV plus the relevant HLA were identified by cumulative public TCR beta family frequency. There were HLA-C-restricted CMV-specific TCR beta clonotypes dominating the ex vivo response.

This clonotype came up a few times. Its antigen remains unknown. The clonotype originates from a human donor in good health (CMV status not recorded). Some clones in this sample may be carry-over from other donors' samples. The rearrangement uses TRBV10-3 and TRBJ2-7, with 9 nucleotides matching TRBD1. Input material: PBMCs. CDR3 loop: CAISELQGQGSEQYF. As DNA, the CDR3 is TGTGCCATCAGTGAGTTGCAGGGACAGGGATCCGAGCAGTACTTC.